This T cell receptor beta chain is from a study of cytomegalovirus exposure and HLA in healthy donors. A remark on this clone: Its cognate antigen is unknown.

Only in-frame clones appear in the TCRdb table, and some are missing; sequencing was by immunoSEQ multiplex PCR. The table includes about 160,000 clones, approximately 87% detected once. Study outcomes and limitations: Through in vitro validation, three CMV-associated chains were shown to be specific for CMV antigens. Subsequent analysis found a tendency for first-cohort TCR clusters to co-occur within the 95 to 150 validation repertoires. Rare sequences made up most TCRs, while some public TCRs were found in many donors.

The germline gives CDR1 MNHEY, CDR2 SMNVEV (reference sequence). The CDR3 runs to 13 residues. V lost 8 bases, J lost 3 bases, and 6 bases stayed unmatched. This TCR was recovered from a woman younger than 45 in good health and CMV-seronegative. The sequenced material came from PBMCs. The chain employs TRBV27 and TRBJ1-2, with 7 bases identical to TRBD1. The CDR3 region is CASSTGEDYGYTF. The CDR3, as DNA: TGTGCCAGCTCAACAGGGGAGGACTATGGCTACACCTTC.